The 14 T cell receptor beta chains presented below share a single source sample, sequenced in a study of post-analysis software for immune sequencing data. Unique molecular identifiers were present in the TCR beta cDNA libraries. TCRdb reanalysed the PCR reads using MiXCR and keeps one entry per CDR3 protein. Counted here are some 260,000 distinct CDR3 sequences, 35% to 40% occurring once; the ten biggest clones make up around 5.2%. The antigens of these receptors remain unknown. Whole-study findings and limits: In patients, TRBV5-6, TRBV5-1 and TRBV20-1 belonged to roughly five TRBV segments found more frequently than in controls.

The specimen sequenced was blood. Receptors originate from a girl between 5 and 17 years old with multiple sclerosis.

This clonotype was seen repeatedly, ten times or more. The CDR3 here is CASSETGNTDTQYF. The CDR3 DNA reads TGTGCCAGCTCCGAGACGGGCAACACAGATACGCAGTATTTT. The rearrangement joins TRBV28 to TRBJ2-3; D uncertain. The CDR3 sequence is 14 residues long. Per the germline V gene, CDR1 is MDHEN and CDR2 is SYDVKM. V lost 8 bases and J lost 2, with 14 bases in between.

In this sample, this clonotype turned up many times. The chain carries TRBV10-3 and TRBJ2-3; 8 bases are a match to TRBD2. V gave up 4 bases and J gave up 2 bases; unmatched junction bases: 11. Looked up from germline, CDR1 is ENHRY and CDR2 is SYGVKD. The CDR3 is made up of 17 amino acids. The CDR3 reads CAISGSLAGGTTDTQYF. For the CDR3, the DNA is TGTGCCATCAGTGGAAGTCTGGCGGGAGGTACCACAGATACGCAGTATTTT.

The gene calls are TRBV5-1 and TRBJ2-7; no definite D call. The germline V gene encodes CDR1 SGHRS and CDR2 YFSETQ. This CDR3 is 11 amino acids long. The CDR3 nucleotides are TGCGGCCAGCGCGCCTCCTACGAGCAGTACTTC. Amino acid sequence: CGQRASYEQYF.

Only a few counts were recorded for this clonotype. The CDR3 spells CASTSWSAGRGDEQYF. CDR3 bases: TGTGCCAGTACCAGTTGGTCCGCAGGGCGCGGCGATGAGCAGTACTTC. J is TRBJ2-5 and V is TRBV19; D is perhaps TRBD1 (5 bases). V lost 7 bases and J lost 11, with 29 bases in between. This CDR3 comprises 16 residues. Germline V lookup: CDR1 LNHDA, CDR2 SQIVND (reference sequence).

In this sample, this clonotype turned up many times. The chain links TRBV7-2 to TRBJ1-1; 7 bases align to TRBD1. The germline V gene encodes CDR1 SGHTA and CDR2 FQGNSA. CDR3 length equals 13 residues. V dropped 0 bases and J dropped 8; count of bases not matched to a gene: 3. The chain's CDR3 is CASSLAMDREAFF. The CDR3 bases are TGTGCCAGCAGCTTAGCCATGGACAGGGAAGCTTTCTTT.

The chain carries TRBV19 and TRBJ2-3; D not certain. This CDR3 contains 14 residues. The V gene lost 5 bases and the J gene lost 3 bases, with 12 bases spanning the gap. Germline assignment: CDR1 LNHDA and CDR2 SQIVND (reference sequence). DNA of the CDR3: TGTGCCAGTAGTGTTCGGACCCGGACAGATACGCAGTATTTT. The encoded protein is CASSVRTRTDTQYF.

The V call is TRBV14, the J call TRBJ2-3; 11 bases align to TRBD2. V dropped 5 bases and J dropped 3; count of bases not matched to a gene: 10. Germline loops: CDR1 SGHDN, CDR2 FVKESK. The CDR3 length is 17 residues. The CDR3 is CASSEGTRLAGTDTQYF. Here the CDR3 DNA reads TGTGCCAGCAGCGAAGGAACCCGACTAGCGGGGACAGATACGCAGTATTTT.

V gene TRBV2 combines with J gene TRBJ2-3; TRBD1 matches 8 bases. Germline V gene data show CDR1 as SNHLY and CDR2 as FYNNEI. V shed 2 bases and J 5 bases; nucleotides not matched to a gene: 6. CDR3 length equals 15 residues. In DNA form, the CDR3 reads TGTGCCAGCAGTGAACTAGCCAGGGGGCAAGATACGCAGTATTTT. Its protein product is CASSELARGQDTQYF.

The chain has TRBV28 and TRBJ1-2; 9 bases line up with TRBD1. The CDR3 runs 15 residues. V shed 10 bases, J shed 0 bases, and the junction held 9 bases outside the gene matches. CDR1 and CDR2 (germline): MDHEN, SYDVKM. The CDR3 DNA is TGTGCCATCTCCCGGGACAGGGTTTCTAACTATGGCTACACCTTC. Amino acid sequence: CAISRDRVSNYGYTF.

This clonotype occurred a few times. The chain links TRBV12-3 or TRBV12-4 to TRBJ1-6; TRBD1 matches 12 bases. After removal of 5 bases from V and 11 bases from J, the junction contained 4 bases not matched to a gene. CDR3 length: 14 amino acids. The CDR3 reads CASSAGTGGAPLHF. The CDR3 DNA sequence: TGTGCCAGCAGTGCAGGGACAGGGGGCGCACCCCTCCACTTT.

As regards this clonotype: With a much larger clone just one base away, this may be a read error. The CDR3 does not close with the conserved phenylalanine or tryptophan, likely indicating a read error. CDR3 sequence: CASNSLKGLQETQYC. DNA of the CDR3: TGTGCCAGCAACTCTCTAAAGGGCCTCCAAGAGACCCAGTACTGC. This chain joins TRBV27 and TRBJ2-7, with unresolved D. The closer fit of TRBJ2-5 to the DNA end suggests the J call may be wrong. The CDR3 sequence is 15 residues long. The germline V gene encodes CDR1 MNHEY and CDR2 SMNVEV (reference sequence).

The V and J genes are TRBV6-5 and TRBJ2-3, with D uncertain. Germline CDR1 and CDR2: MNHEY and SVGAGI. The V end was cut by 1 base, the J end by 0 bases, with 11 bases between. CDR3 length: 16 amino acids. CDR3 bases: TGTGCCAGCAGTTACTATCCGGCGGAGAGCACAGATACGCAGTATTTT. Translated: CASSYYPAESTDTQYF.

Ten or more counts support this clonotype. The chain uses TRBV6-6 and TRBJ2-1; 8 nucleotides align to TRBD2. Germline CDR1 MNHNY, CDR2 SVGAGI (reference sequence). CDR3 length equals 17 residues. The V segment lost 6 bases and the J segment 7 bases; nucleotides outside the gene matches: 17. This CDR3 reads CASSQLVLGTSRNEQFF. The CDR3 region has the DNA TGTGCCAGCAGCCAATTAGTTCTCGGGACTAGTAGGAATGAGCAGTTCTTC.

A few counts support this clonotype. The chain recombines TRBV3-1 with TRBJ1-1; no reliable D call. The CDR3 has 12 residues. Germline V gene lookup returns CDR1 LGHDT and CDR2 YNNKEL (reference sequence). Trimming took 2 bases from V and 5 from J, leaving 6 bases between them. The CDR3 spells CASSQQWTEAFF. For the CDR3, the DNA is TGTGCCAGCAGCCAACAATGGACTGAAGCTTTCTTT.